This T cell receptor beta chain was sequenced in a study of CD8 T cells in ankylosing spondylitis. General study findings and limits: Ankylosing spondylitis blood appeared to be characterized by a TCR beta motif of roughly eight highly homologous variants. Researchers reportedly found disease-linked clones significantly enriched in matched ankylosing spondylitis synovial fluid.

Of note for this clonotype: Its cognate antigen is unknown.

A single record per CDR3 protein comes from TCRdb applying MiXCR to the 5' RACE reads. The table lists hundreds of thousands of distinct CDR3 sequences, roughly 22% of them singletons, with 13% in the top ten. V was shortened by 8 bases and J by 5 bases, with 20 bases between the two germline ends. This CDR3 comprises 15 residues. From germline, CDR1 is MGHDK and CDR2 SYGVNS. The clonotype was recovered from a male donor with ankylosing spondylitis or in good health (not recorded which). The J gene is TRBJ2-3, the V gene TRBV25-1; perhaps D is TRBD1 or TRBD2 (6 bases each). The sequencing sample was made of blood, either unsorted or a sorted T cell fraction (not recorded which). This CDR3 reads CASGSWGALGDTQYF. The CDR3 DNA reads as TGTGCCAGCGGGAGTTGGGGGGCGCTTGGAGATACGCAGTATTTT.